The rows below give T cell receptor beta chains drawn from one sample of a study of cytomegalovirus exposure and HLA in healthy donors. TCRdb's table, derived via immunoSEQ multiplex PCR, lists solely in-frame clones and lacks some. The sample carries nearly 200,000 clones, around 87% recorded once. What was sequenced was PBMCs. The source of these receptors is a man aged 25 to 40 in good health and CMV-seronegative. The CDR3 runs from the conserved cysteine through the conserved F or W. The order of the fields is D gene, V gene, J gene, clone size, CDR3 protein, CDR3 DNA. D genes are given only for firm matches. A row's size may be missing; if present it is once, few, many or a size class.

-	TRBV10-2	TRBJ1-2	-	CASSEWAGNGYTF	TGCGCCAGCAGTGAGTGGGCCGGGAATGGCTACACCTTC
-	TRBV4-2	TRBJ1-6	-	CASSQEAQGNSPLHF	TGTGCCAGCAGCCAAGAAGCACAGGGTAATTCACCCCTCCACTTT
-	TRBV5-5	TRBJ1-2	-	CASSLMGADGYGYTF	TGTGCCAGCAGCTTGATGGGGGCCGATGGATATGGCTACACCTTC
TRBD1	TRBV19	TRBJ2-5	-	CASSIGPTGRSQYQETQYF	TGTGCCAGTAGTATAGGACCGACAGGGCGTTCTCAGTACCAAGAGACCCAGTACTTC
TRBD1	TRBV7-9	TRBJ1-1	-	CASSLVGQGLMNTEAFF	TGTGCCAGCAGCTTAGTTGGACAGGGGCTAATGAACACTGAAGCTTTCTTT
-	TRBV4-2	TRBJ2-1	-	CASSQEEGEGNEQFF	TGTGCCAGCAGCCAAGAGGAGGGGGAGGGGAATGAGCAGTTCTTC
-	TRBV4-1	TRBJ1-5	-	CASSQALRGRTGQPQHF	TGCGCCAGCAGCCAAGCTTTGCGGGGGCGAACGGGTCAGCCCCAGCATTTT
TRBD2	TRBV29-1	TRBJ2-7	-	CSVGGVAGYEQYF	TGCAGCGTGGGAGGGGTAGCCGGCTACGAGCAGTACTTC
TRBD1	TRBV4-1	TRBJ2-7	-	CASSRGDRPSYEQYF	TGCGCCAGCAGCCGAGGGGACAGGCCTTCCTACGAGCAGTACTTC
TRBD2	TRBV7-2	TRBJ2-1	-	CASGKRLATSNEQFF	TGTGCCAGCGGGAAAAGACTAGCGACTTCAAATGAGCAGTTCTTC
-	TRBV19	TRBJ2-7	-	CASSMQGPAYEQYF	TGTGCCAGTAGTATGCAGGGGCCCGCCTACGAGCAGTACTTC
-	TRBV7-9	TRBJ2-6	-	CASSLVSGVGAGANVLTF	TGTGCCAGCAGCTTAGTGTCAGGGGTCGGAGCTGGGGCCAACGTCCTGACTTTC
TRBD1	TRBV6-4	TRBJ2-2	-	CASRPQGLANTGELFF	TGTGCCAGCAGACCACAGGGGCTAGCGAACACCGGGGAGCTGTTTTTT
-	TRBV2	TRBJ2-1	-	CASSEGGGLQTYNEQFF	TGTGCCAGCAGTGAAGGCGGCGGCCTCCAGACCTACAATGAGCAGTTCTTC
-	TRBV5-1	TRBJ1-5	-	CASSLDGSIGNQPQHF	TGCGCCAGCAGCTTGGACGGGAGTATCGGCAATCAGCCCCAGCATTTT
TRBD1	TRBV4-1	TRBJ2-3	-	CASSQGTGAGDTQYF	TGCGCCAGCAGCCAAGGGACAGGGGCAGGAGATACGCAGTATTTT
-	TRBV28	TRBJ2-3	-	CATAGVWVDTQYF	TGTGCCACCGCAGGGGTATGGGTCGATACGCAGTATTTT
TRBD1	TRBV28	TRBJ2-3	-	CASSLHQGDTDTQYF	TGTGCCAGCAGTCTACACCAGGGGGACACAGATACGCAGTATTTT
-	TRBV11-2	TRBJ2-7	once	CASSSHPNQGGEQYF	TGTGCCAGCAGCTCCCACCCAAACCAGGGTGGCGAGCAGTACTTC
-	TRBV7-9	TRBJ2-3	few	CASSHTDTQYF	TGTGCCAGCAGCCACACAGATACGCAGTATTTT
TRBD2	TRBV27	TRBJ2-3	-	CASSLSIAGELHTDTQYF	TGTGCCAGCAGTTTATCGATTGCGGGGGAGCTACACACAGATACGCAGTATTTT
TRBD1	TRBV7-6	TRBJ2-3	once	CASSPRGLITDTQYF	TGTGCCAGCAGCCCCAGGGGGCTCATAACAGATACGCAGTATTTT
-	TRBV6-5	TRBJ2-1	-	CASSPGRFSDEQFF	TGTGCCAGCAGTCCAGGACGGTTTAGCGATGAGCAGTTCTTC
-	TRBV5-4	TRBJ2-5	-	CASSLGGSQETQYF	TGTGCCAGCAGCTTGGGAGGCAGCCAAGAGACCCAGTACTTC
-	TRBV5-1	TRBJ1-5	-	CASSSGDNPNQPQHF	TGCGCCAGCAGCTCCGGGGACAATCCCAATCAGCCCCAGCATTTT
-	TRBV18	TRBJ1-5	-	CASSLADSYQPQHF	TGTGCCAGCTCACTGGCTGACAGTTATCAGCCCCAGCATTTT
-	TRBV25-1	TRBJ2-3	once	CASSLPGSFADTQYF	TGTGCCAGCAGTTTACCGGGGAGCTTCGCAGATACGCAGTATTTT
-	TRBV28	TRBJ2-5	-	CASSANRVAETQYF	TGTGCCAGCAGTGCAAACAGGGTTGCAGAGACCCAGTACTTC
TRBD1	TRBV28	TRBJ1-1	-	CASSPWTGEDGNTEAFF	TGTGCCAGCAGTCCGTGGACAGGGGAAGATGGGAACACTGAAGCTTTCTTT
TRBD1	TRBV5-1	TRBJ2-6	-	CASSLEGTVISGANGLTF	TGCGCCAGCAGCTTGGAAGGGACAGTGATCTCTGGGGCCAACGGCCTGACTTTC
TRBD1	TRBV4-3	TRBJ1-2	-	CASSSTRPGQGTGGYTF	TGCGCCAGCAGCTCCACCCGGCCGGGACAGGGGACTGGCGGCTACACCTTC
-	TRBV7-2	TRBJ1-4	few	CASSLNPATNEKLFF	TGTGCCAGCAGCTTAAACCCAGCAACTAATGAAAAACTGTTTTTT
-	TRBV6-5	TRBJ2-2	-	CASRRSMPGELFF	TGTGCCAGCAGGAGGAGTATGCCCGGGGAGCTGTTTTTT
-	TRBV19	TRBJ2-2	-	CASTPGGGRVAGELFF	TGTGCCAGTACTCCTGGGGGGGGGCGCGTAGCCGGGGAGCTGTTTTTT
TRBD1	TRBV5-6	TRBJ1-1	-	CASSFSPQGARTEAFF	TGTGCCAGCAGCTTTTCCCCCCAGGGGGCGAGGACTGAAGCTTTCTTT
-	TRBV6-1	TRBJ2-3	-	CASTSSVITDTQYF	TGTGCCAGCACATCTAGCGTTATCACGGATACGCAGTATTTT
TRBD2	TRBV29-1	TRBJ2-7	-	CSVHTSGNAYEQYF	TGCAGCGTGCACACTAGCGGGAACGCCTACGAGCAGTACTTC
TRBD1	TRBV19	TRBJ1-1	-	CASTTGGRTEAFF	TGTGCCAGTACGACAGGGGGCAGAACTGAAGCTTTCTTT
-	TRBV4-2	TRBJ2-3	-	CASSQDIARATSTDTQYF	TGTGCCAGCAGCCAAGATATAGCACGCGCCACTAGCACAGATACGCAGTATTTT
TRBD1	TRBV27	TRBJ2-7	once	CASHPVTGGLEDEQYF	TGTGCCAGCCATCCGGTGACAGGGGGGCTAGAGGACGAGCAGTACTTC
TRBD2	TRBV28	TRBJ2-7	-	CASSLTSGEASYEQYF	TGTGCCAGCAGTTTGACTAGCGGAGAAGCTTCCTACGAGCAGTACTTC
TRBD1	TRBV13	TRBJ1-2	-	CASSLGTGDYGYTF	TGTGCCAGCAGCTTAGGTACAGGGGACTATGGCTACACCTTC
TRBD1	TRBV5-1	TRBJ2-2	-	CASSLGTAAGELFF	TGCGCCAGCAGCCTCGGGACAGCAGCCGGGGAGCTGTTTTTT
-	TRBV30	TRBJ1-2	-	CAWVPSGEFSYGYTF	TGTGCCTGGGTGCCCTCAGGGGAATTCAGCTATGGCTACACCTTC
-	TRBV29-1	TRBJ2-4	-	CSVGQIRNIQYF	TGCAGCGTTGGACAAATTAGAAACATTCAGTACTTC
-	TRBV4-1	TRBJ2-1	-	CASSQSLLVGEQFF	TGCGCCAGCAGCCAATCCTTACTAGTAGGTGAGCAGTTCTTC
TRBD1	TRBV7-6	TRBJ2-3	few	CASSSRQGGTDTQYF	TGTGCCAGCAGCTCCCGACAGGGGGGCACAGATACGCAGTATTTT
-	TRBV6-6	TRBJ1-5	-	CASSYSQGENQPQHF	TGTGCCAGCAGTTACTCGCAGGGCGAGAATCAGCCCCAGCATTTT
-	TRBV4-1	TRBJ1-6	-	CASSLEGGTYNSPLHF	TGCGCCAGCAGCCTTGAGGGAGGTACCTATAATTCACCCCTCCACTTT
TRBD2	TRBV7-2	TRBJ2-7	-	CASRIPGLADEQYF	TGTGCCAGCAGGATCCCGGGACTAGCAGACGAGCAGTACTTC
TRBD2	TRBV5-1	TRBJ2-3	-	CASSFLAGGPGTDTQYF	TGCGCCAGCAGCTTTCTAGCGGGAGGGCCTGGCACAGATACGCAGTATTTT